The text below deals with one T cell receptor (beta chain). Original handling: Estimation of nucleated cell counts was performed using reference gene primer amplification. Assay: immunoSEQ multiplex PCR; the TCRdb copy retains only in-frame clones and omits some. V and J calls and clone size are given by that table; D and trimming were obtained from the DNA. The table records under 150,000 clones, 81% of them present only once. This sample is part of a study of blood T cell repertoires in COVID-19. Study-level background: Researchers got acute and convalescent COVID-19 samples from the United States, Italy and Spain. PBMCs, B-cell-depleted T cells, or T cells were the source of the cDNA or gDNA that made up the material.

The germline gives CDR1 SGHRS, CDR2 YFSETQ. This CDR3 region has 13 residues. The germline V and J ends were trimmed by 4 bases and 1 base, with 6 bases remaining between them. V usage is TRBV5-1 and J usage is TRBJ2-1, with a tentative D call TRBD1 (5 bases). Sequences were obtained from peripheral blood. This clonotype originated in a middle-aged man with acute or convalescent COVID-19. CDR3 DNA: TGCGCCAGCAGCGGGGCTTCCTACAATGAGCAGTTCTTC. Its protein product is CASSGASYNEQFF.